This T cell receptor beta chain came from a study of Ad26.COV2.S vaccination and SARS-CoV-2 variants. Study-level results: With respect to non-spike TCR breadth, vaccine and placebo recipients were similar. Reportedly, after vaccination the spike-specific CD8+ and CD4+ T cell responses displayed substantial breadth. Vaccine recipients posted higher spike-specific TCR breadth than their placebo counterparts.

Sequenced by immunoSEQ multiplex PCR; TCRdb stores in-frame clones only, minus some. The top ten hold around 7% of the sample, which has about 400,000 clones, roughly 85% seen once. This CDR3 is built from 14 residues. Unmatched junction bases numbered 2, after V lost 2 bases and J lost 2 bases. CDR1 and CDR2 (germline): SGHKS, YYEKEE (reference sequence). Comment on this clone: The antigen remains undetermined.

The treatment is: over 15 received Ad26.COV2.S at low or high dose, single or two shots; 5 received placebo; per-sample allocation not given. Collection of the samples took place on day 63 after the first injection of vaccine or placebo. Ad26 vector vaccine expressed Wuhan-strain SARS-CoV-2 spike. The rearrangement joins TRBV5-5 to TRBJ2-7; TRBD2 matches 9 bases. The sequence was obtained from a person between 18 and 65 years old who received the Ad26.COV2.S COVID-19 vaccine or a placebo. This sample comprised peripheral blood, obtained in a trial of Ad26.COV2.S vaccine versus placebo. This chain's CDR3 is CASSFSGSPYEQYF. Here the CDR3 DNA reads TGTGCCAGCAGCTTTAGCGGGAGCCCCTACGAGCAGTACTTC.